The source of this T cell receptor beta chain is a study of cytomegalovirus exposure and HLA in healthy donors. This CDR3 region has 14 residues. Trimming removed 4 bases from V and 7 bases from J; junction bases left unmatched: 4. Germline V gene sequence: CDR1 SEHNR, CDR2 FQNEAQ (reference sequence). The PCR made use of 60 Vbeta and 13 Jbeta primers. Assay: immunoSEQ multiplex PCR; the TCRdb copy retains only in-frame clones and omits some. Here the sample spans 170,000 or so clones, roughly 78% being singletons. Regarding the study as a whole: Association with HLA alleles at 0.05 false discovery rate was found for around 15,000 TCR beta sequences in a later analysis. Most TCR beta V segments were productive about 90% or about 30% of the time in an earlier analysis. A later analysis showed HLA-associated TCR beta chains outstripping equally common others in clonal expansion.

This clone was observed a single time. No antigen is known for it. The TCR sequence derives from a woman aged 50 to 65 in good health and CMV-seropositive. The sequenced sample was PBMCs. The gene calls are TRBV7-9 and TRBJ2-1; 10 bases line up with TRBD1. The DNA of the CDR3 is TGTGCCAGCAGCTCGGGACAGGGGAGAAATGAGCAGTTCTTC. Translated: CASSSGQGRNEQFF.